These 19 T cell receptor beta chains were all obtained from the same sample, sequenced in a study of cytomegalovirus exposure and HLA in healthy donors. With 60 Vbeta and 13 Jbeta primers, the PCR was carried out. Sequencing used immunoSEQ multiplex PCR; TCRdb keeps in-frame clones, though not all of them. This table holds roughly 65,000 clones, around three quarters found once. Sequencing input: PBMCs. These TCRs come from a woman aged 25 to 39 in good health and CMV-seronegative.

CDR3 region: CASSQRVSGYNEQFF. The CDR3 DNA reads TGTGCCAGCAGCCAGAGGGTTAGCGGCTACAATGAGCAGTTCTTC. The chain is built from TRBV14 and TRBJ2-1, with D perhaps TRBD2 (6 bases). Trimming pared 3 bases from V and 3 bases from J, leaving 12 bases between. CDR1 and CDR2 from the germline V gene are SGHDN and FVKESK. The CDR3 contains 15 residues. Filled out from reference TRBV14 and TRBJ2-1, the complete variable domain reads EAGVTQFPSHSVIEKGQTVTLRCDPISGHDNLYWYRRVMGKEIKFLLHFVKESKQDESGMPNNRFLAERTGGTYSTLKVQPAELEDSGVYFCASSQRVSGYNEQFFGPGTRLTVL.

The rearrangement links TRBV30 to TRBJ2-5; a weak D match, TRBD2 (6 bases). The V and J ends lost 2 bases and 5 bases respectively, with 9 bases between them. Per germline, CDR1 GTSNPN and CDR2 SVGIG (reference sequence). CDR3 length equals 12 residues. The CDR3 DNA follows: TGTGCCTGGAGTACTGGGGGGGAGACCCAGTACTTC. Translation: CAWSTGGETQYF.

The gene calls are TRBV14 and TRBJ2-1; no clear D. V shed 2 bases and J shed 2 bases, with 4 bases lying between them. Germline loops: CDR1 SGHDN, CDR2 FVKESK. There are 13 residues in the CDR3. In nucleotides, the CDR3 is TGTGCCAGCAGCCAATCAGCCTACAATGAGCAGTTCTTC. As protein: CASSQSAYNEQFF.

This sequence joins TRBV29-1 and TRBJ1-2; TRBD1 matches 10 bases. Losses at the gene ends were 7 bases for V and 5 bases for J; bases not matched to a gene: 4. The V gene's germline CDR1 is SQVTM and CDR2 ANQGSEA. This CDR3 contains 12 residues. In nucleotides, the CDR3 is TGCAGCGGCCTGGGACAGGGGTATGGCTACACCTTC. It specifies CSGLGQGYGYTF. Together with reference TRBV29-1 and TRBJ1-2, the CDR3 gives the full variable domain: SAVISQKPSRDICQRGTSLTIQCQVDSQVTMMFWYRQQPGQSLTLIATANQGSEATYESGFVIDKFPISRPNLTFSTLTVSNMSPEDSSIYLCSGLGQGYGYTFGSGTRLTVV.

The rearrangement links TRBV7-8 to TRBJ2-3, with 10 bases identical to TRBD2. With 5 bases clipped from V and 2 bases from J, the junction kept 10 bases outside the gene matches. The length of the CDR3 is 17 residues. Germline V CDR1 and CDR2: SGHVS, FQNEAQ. CDR3 bases: TGTGCCAGCAGCCCCTGGGGTAGCGGGGGGCCCACAGATACGCAGTATTTT. This codes for CASSPWGSGGPTDTQYF.

The J gene is TRBJ2-5, the V gene TRBV2; the match to TRBD1 covers 7 bases. CDR1 is SNHLY, CDR2 FYNNEI, per germline. Trimming removed 5 bases from V and 0 bases from J; junction bases left unmatched: 6. The CDR3 has 15 residues. CDR3 sequence: CASSTGTDYQETQYF. DNA for the CDR3: TGTGCCAGCAGTACCGGGACAGACTACCAAGAGACCCAGTACTTC. The full variable domain, in which reference TRBV2 and TRBJ2-5 provide the parts outside the CDR3, is EPEVTQTPSHQVTQMGQEVILRCVPISNHLYFYWYRQILGQKVEFLVSFYNNEISEKSEIFDDQFSVERPDGSNFTLKIRSTKLEDSAMYFCASSTGTDYQETQYFGPGTRLLVL.

The chain employs TRBV11-2 and TRBJ2-3; maybe TRBD1 (6 bases). V dropped 5 bases and J dropped 2 bases, with 11 bases sitting between them. Germline V gene data show CDR1 as SGHAT and CDR2 as FQNNGV. There are 14 residues in the CDR3. The DNA of the CDR3 is TGTGCCAGCAGCCTCCAGGGGTTCACAGATACGCAGTATTTT. This sequence encodes CASSLQGFTDTQYF.

The V and J genes are TRBV6-5 and TRBJ2-1, with 9 bases fitting TRBD1. With 8 bases clipped from V and 8 bases from J, the junction kept 13 bases outside the gene matches. CDR1 and CDR2 (germline): MNHEY, SVGAGI. The CDR3 has 15 amino acids. CDR3 region: CASLKQGAPGDEQFF. DNA for the CDR3: TGTGCCAGCCTGAAACAGGGGGCGCCCGGCGATGAGCAGTTCTTC.

This clone is labeled as medium-sized. This rearrangement joins TRBV30 to TRBJ2-7; D is undetermined. The CDR3 totals 13 residues. Germline CDR1 reads GTSNPN; CDR2 reads SVGIG (reference sequence). V lost 0 bases, J lost 3 bases, and 9 bases lay in between. CDR3 region: CAWSVSRFYEQYF. The CDR3, as DNA: TGTGCCTGGAGTGTATCCCGGTTCTACGAGCAGTACTTC.

The chain is built from TRBV30 and TRBJ2-7; D is possibly TRBD2 (5 bases). Germline loops: CDR1 GTSNPN, CDR2 SVGIG (reference sequence). There are 14 residues in the CDR3. Trimming left V 2 bases short and J 1 base short, with 12 bases between. CDR3 sequence: CAWSPRAISYEQYF. CDR3 nucleotide sequence: TGTGCCTGGAGTCCGAGGGCGATTTCCTACGAGCAGTACTTC.

The rearrangement joins TRBV7-8 to TRBJ2-7; 9 bases match TRBD1. V dropped 4 bases and J dropped 1; count of bases not matched to a gene: 14. The CDR3 is 18 amino acids. CDR1 SGHVS and CDR2 FQNEAQ come from the germline V gene. The CDR3 loop is CASSSHGTGRGRSYEQYF. CDR3 DNA: TGTGCCAGCAGCTCCCATGGGACAGGGAGAGGACGGTCCTACGAGCAGTACTTC.

This clone has a handful of counts. J is TRBJ2-4 and V is TRBV5-4; possibly TRBD1 for D (5 bases). V was pared by 3 bases and J by 0 bases, with 13 bases between. In germline, CDR1 is SGHNT, CDR2 YYREEE (reference sequence). The CDR3 has 16 amino acids. The CDR3 loop is CASSSMTEPAKNIQYF. The CDR3 DNA sequence: TGTGCCAGCAGCTCAATGACAGAACCAGCCAAAAACATTCAGTACTTC.

The chain recombines TRBV7-9 with TRBJ2-5; 11 positions match TRBD2. Germline-derived CDR1 and CDR2 are SEHNR and FQNEAQ (reference sequence). This CDR3 is 16 amino acids long. After removal of 5 bases from V and 4 bases from J, the junction contained 9 bases not matched to a gene. CDR3 in DNA: TGTGCCAGCAGCAAGACTAGCGGGGCTAGGGTAGAGACCCAGTACTTC. Amino acids: CASSKTSGARVETQYF.

V gene TRBV13 combines with J gene TRBJ1-1, with unresolved D. Germline V gives CDR1 PRHDT, CDR2 FYEKMQ (reference sequence). CDR3 length: 12 amino acids. Trimming shortened V by 5 bases and J by 11 bases, and 15 bases separated the two germline ends. CDR3 loop: CASSRGRPGAFF. The CDR3 coding sequence is TGTGCCAGCAGCCGTGGACGCCCGGGGGCTTTCTTT.

The V gene is TRBV7-6, the J gene TRBJ2-7; 8 positions match TRBD1. Germline V CDR1 and CDR2: SGHVS, FNYEAQ. Trimming at V came to 5 bases and at J to 0 bases, leaving 6 bases not matched to a gene. This CDR3 region has 15 residues. CDR3 sequence reads: CASSIRTGSSYEQYF. The CDR3 DNA sequence: TGTGCCAGCAGCATCCGGACAGGGAGCTCCTACGAGCAGTACTTC.

V and J are TRBV13 and TRBJ1-2; 8 bases line up with TRBD1. The germline V gene has CDR1 PRHDT and CDR2 FYEKMQ (reference sequence). The V segment lost 5 bases and the J segment 6 bases; nucleotides outside the gene matches: 8. The CDR3 consists of 14 residues. The CDR3 sequence: CASSPGQGLNGYTF. CDR3 nucleotides: TGTGCCAGCAGCCCCGGACAGGGCCTAAATGGCTACACCTTC.

The chain combines TRBV5-4 with TRBJ1-2; TRBD1 matches 9 bases. Germline CDR1 SGHNT, CDR2 YYREEE (reference sequence). The CDR3 has 16 residues. V dropped 4 bases and J dropped 6; count of bases not matched to a gene: 13. This chain's CDR3 is CASSISMDRGQNGYTF. CDR3 nucleotide sequence: TGTGCCAGCAGCATTTCGATGGACAGGGGCCAGAATGGCTACACCTTC. Combining the CDR3 with reference TRBV5-4 and TRBJ1-2 gives the whole variable domain ETGVTQSPTHLIKTRGQQVTLRCSSQSGHNTVSWYQQALGQGPQFIFQYYREEENGRGNFPPRFSGLQFPNYSSELNVNALELDDSALYLCASSISMDRGQNGYTFGSGTRLTVV.

In the case of this clone: A junction boundary mismatches the germline segment, possibly from a read error. CDR3 sequence reads: CASSSNLAGGGTGELFF. CDR3 bases: TGTGCTAGCAGCTCAAACCTAGCGGGAGGGGGCACCGGGGAGCTGTTTTTT. V and J are TRBV7-7 and TRBJ2-2; 12 nucleotides align to TRBD2. The CDR3 has 17 residues. Per the germline V gene, CDR1 is SSHAT and CDR2 is FNYEAQ (reference sequence). The entire variable domain, with the rest obtained from reference TRBV7-7 and TRBJ2-2, is as follows: GAGVSQSPRYKVTKRGQDVTLRCDPISSHATLYWYQQALGQGPEFLTYFNYEAQPDKSGLPSDRFSAERPEGSISTLTIQRTEQRDSAMYRCASSSNLAGGGTGELFFGEGSRLTVL.

The V call is TRBV6-1, the J call TRBJ2-1, with 9 bases aligning to TRBD1. Germline CDR1 reads MNHNS; CDR2 reads SASEGT. There are 15 residues in the CDR3. The V segment lost 4 bases and the J segment 2 bases; nucleotides outside the gene matches: 3. The CDR3 sequence: CASSVGQGTYNEQFF. CDR3 bases: TGTGCCAGCAGTGTCGGACAGGGGACCTACAATGAGCAGTTCTTC.